What follows is one T cell receptor beta chain and its context. The sample belongs to a study of blood T cell repertoires in COVID-19. Study-wide context: There were acute and convalescent COVID-19 samples, and they came from the United States, Italy and Spain. Nucleic acid was either cDNA or gDNA, and it came from T cells, B-cell-depleted T cells, or PBMCs.

In the authors' methods: Nucleated cell counts were estimated from reference gene primer amplification. This table comes from immunoSEQ multiplex PCR, and its TCRdb copy is limited to in-frame clones, with some not included. The V and J calls and clone size are taken from that table; D and trimming were inferred from the DNA. The table lists about 300,000 clones, approximately 83% of them singletons. This CDR3 is 12 amino acids long. After removal of 7 bases from V and 5 bases from J, the junction contained 3 bases not matched to a gene. Germline V gene lookup returns CDR1 SQVTM and CDR2 ANQGSEA. The sample taken for sequencing was peripheral blood. The sequence was obtained from a human donor in a cohort sampled during active COVID-19. The rearrangement links TRBV29-1 to TRBJ2-1, with 9 bases aligning to TRBD1. The CDR3 nucleotides are TGCAGCGCCCGGGACAGGGACAATGAGCAGTTCTTC. It encodes CSARDRDNEQFF.